Below are 6 T cell receptor beta chains sequenced from a single sample in a study of blood T cells in healthy people across ages. Then a second PCR, running roughly 6 to 11 cycles, was carried out with a sample-barcoded 5' primer and a J-beta primer mix. Each CDR3 protein is one row after TCRdb ran MiXCR on the 5' RACE reads. The data contain 1.5 million or so distinct CDR3 sequences, around 42% of them singletons. Specimen: blood. These receptors all stem from a woman between 18 and 29 years old in good health.

About this clonotype: Mismatch with germline at one junction end may stem from a read error. V is TRBV6-5 and J is TRBJ2-4; D ambiguous. The CDR3 consists of 13 residues. CDR1 and CDR2 from the germline V gene are MNHEY and SVGAGI. CDR3: CACSAPSLPIQYF. In DNA form, the CDR3 reads TGTGCCTGCAGTGCGCCCAGCCTGCCCATTCAGTACTTC.

The V call is TRBV6-5, the J call TRBJ2-7; D possibly corresponds to TRBD2 (6 bases). V was pared by 5 bases and J by 5 bases, with 19 bases between. Germline-derived CDR1 and CDR2 are MNHEY and SVGAGI. This CDR3 region has 15 residues. The CDR3 here is CASSPTQWRDHEQYF. CDR3 nucleotides: TGTGCCAGCAGTCCTACGCAGTGGCGGGACCACGAGCAGTACTTC.

V is TRBV29-1 and J is TRBJ2-5; D might be TRBD1 (6 bases). CDR1 is SQVTM, CDR2 ANQGSEA, per germline. The CDR3 loop spans 15 amino acids. Between the trimmed V and J ends, which lost 4 bases and 11 bases, there was a span of 26 bases. CDR3 protein: CSVGATGSVSEEQYF. CDR3 in DNA: TGCAGCGTTGGTGCGACAGGTTCCGTCTCGGAAGAGCAGTACTTC. The whole variable domain, remainder taken from reference TRBV29-1 and TRBJ2-5, is SAVISQKPSRDICQRGTSLTIQCQVDSQVTMMFWYRQQPGQSLTLIATANQGSEATYESGFVIDKFPISRPNLTFSTLTVSNMSPEDSSIYLCSVGATGSVSEEQYFGPGTRLLVL.

In its sample, this clonotype was seen a few times. The V call is TRBV6-2 or TRBV6-3, the J call TRBJ2-6, with D possibly matching TRBD2 (5 bases). V was shortened by 2 bases and J by 4 bases, with 12 bases between the two germline ends. The CDR3 extends over 16 amino acids. Per germline, CDR1 MNHEY and CDR2 SVGEGT. Here the CDR3 reads CASSYLPSGGANVLTF. In DNA form, the CDR3 reads TGTGCCAGCAGTTACCTCCCCTCGGGGGGGGCCAACGTCCTGACTTTC.

The chain links TRBV15 to TRBJ1-1; no clear D gene. Germline lookup yields CDR1 LNHNV and CDR2 YYDKDF (reference sequence). V was cut by 6 bases and J by 1 base, with 21 bases left in between. This CDR3 is 17 amino acids long. For the CDR3, the DNA is TGTGCCACCAGTAGCTCCCGGAGAAGGACGCAGAACACTGAAGCTTTCTTT. Protein: CATSSSRRRTQNTEAFF.

The CDR3 here is CASSEGVDFNEQFF. The CDR3 bases are TGCGCCAGCAGTGAGGGGGTCGACTTCAATGAGCAGTTCTTC. The chain recombines TRBV10-1 with TRBJ2-1; D gene uncertain. The CDR3 is made up of 14 amino acids. The V end lost 2 bases, the J end lost 6 bases, and 11 bases lay between the germline ends. Germline V CDR1 and CDR2: WNHNN, SYGVQD (reference sequence).